This T cell receptor beta chain was retrieved from a study of cytotoxic CD8 clonotypes in ibrutinib-treated CLL. Generated by immunoSEQ multiplex PCR, the TCRdb table keeps only in-frame clones and is missing some. The sample holds some 150,000 clones, 79% seen once. The CDR3 is made up of 14 amino acids. V lost 5 bases, J lost 8 bases, and 16 bases lay in between. Germline V gene sequence: CDR1 SGHVS, CDR2 FQNEAQ. The receptor's source is a human donor with chronic lymphocytic leukemia. This chain uses TRBV7-8 with TRBJ2-1, with D perhaps matching TRBD1 (5 bases). The specimen was PBMCs, collected after 12 months of ibrutinib treatment. The CDR3 sequence is CASSRLRGRDEQFF. The CDR3 bases are TGTGCCAGCAGCCGGTTAAGGGGAAGGGATGAGCAGTTCTTC.